Given below is one TCR beta chain in context. What it binds is unknown. The data were taken from a study of shared clonotypes between healthy human individuals. V was pared by 6 bases and J by 0 bases, with 10 bases between. The CDR3 has 14 residues. Germline V CDR1 and CDR2: LNHDA, SQIVND (reference sequence). The study, taken as a whole, reports: Non-shared clonotypes had lower generation probabilities than clonotypes shared by all four sorted-subset donors.

Division of CD4+ cells produced a CD45RA+ naive subset and a CD45RA-negative memory subset. Method: immunoSEQ multiplex PCR; TCRdb's copy keeps in-frame clones and lacks some. The sample lists under 1,100,000 clones, roughly 70% occurring once. Material for sequencing was memory CD4+ T cells sorted from blood. The subset: CD45RA-negative fraction. This chain joins TRBV19 and TRBJ2-3; D remains ambiguous. This sequence was found in a young man in good health. CDR3 protein: CASRRTGSTDTQYF. The DNA of the CDR3 is TGTGCCAGTAGAAGGACCGGGAGCACAGATACGCAGTATTTT.